These 9 T cell receptor beta chains share one sample of origin, sequenced in a study of blood T cell repertoires in COVID-19. Profiled with immunoSEQ multiplex PCR; TCRdb holds only in-frame clones, not every one. Of about 190,000 clones listed, approximately 79% are singletons. The sample consisted of PBMCs or T cells enriched from blood (not recorded which). Receptors were obtained from a woman in her sixties with acute COVID-19.

This chain links TRBV6-5 with TRBJ2-7, with 10 positions matching TRBD1. The junction had 7 bases not matched to a gene; V was cut back by 6 bases and J by 5 bases. The CDR3 covers 14 residues. The germline V gene encodes CDR1 MNHEY and CDR2 SVGAGI. The CDR3 loop reads CASRETGGYHEQYF. The DNA for the CDR3 is TGTGCCAGCAGGGAGACAGGGGGCTACCACGAGCAGTACTTC.

The chain carries TRBV3-1 (or the pseudogene TRBV3-2) and TRBJ1-6, with unresolved D. Trimming stripped 1 base from V and 8 bases from J, with 15 bases between. There are 16 residues in the CDR3. CDR1 LGHDT and CDR2 YNNKEL come from the germline V gene (reference sequence). The CDR3 bases are TGTGCCAGCAGCCAAGCAGGTGGTGGGAGCTATTCACCCCTCCACTTT. The encoded protein is CASSQAGGGSYSPLHF.

This clone appeared many times. The gene calls are TRBV12-5 and TRBJ2-7, with 11 bases fitting TRBD2. V shed 2 bases and J 6 bases; nucleotides not matched to a gene: 15. Germline CDR1 LGHNT, CDR2 FRNRAP. CDR3 length: 18 amino acids. DNA of the CDR3: TGTGCTAGTGGTTTGACGGCTCCTAGCGGGAGGTTCAGAGCCGAGCAGTACTTC. This translates into CASGLTAPSGRFRAEQYF.

This chain connects TRBV25-1 to TRBJ1-2; 8 nucleotides match TRBD1. This CDR3 region has 13 residues. The germline CDR1 and CDR2 sequences are MGHDK and SYGVNS. Trimming at V came to 4 bases and at J to 7 bases, leaving 5 bases not matched to a gene. CDR3 protein: CASSGTGKSGYTF. CDR3 bases: TGTGCCAGCAGTGGGACAGGGAAGTCTGGCTACACCTTC.

The chain recombines TRBV6-5 with TRBJ2-7, with a weak D call TRBD1 (6 bases). CDR3 size: 11 residues. Per germline, CDR1 MNHEY and CDR2 SVGAGI. Between the trimmed V and J ends, which lost 11 bases and 6 bases, there was a span of 14 bases. The CDR3 DNA follows: TGTGCCCGCCTAACAGGGCCCGAGCAGTACTTC. Amino acid sequence: CARLTGPEQYF.

The rearrangement uses TRBV6-2 or TRBV6-3 and TRBJ1-1; D call uncertain. CDR3 length equals 14 residues. The germline V gene has CDR1 MNHEY and CDR2 SVGEGT. Between the trimmed V and J ends, which lost 4 bases and 0 bases, there was a span of 9 bases. The CDR3 region has the DNA TGTGCCAGCAGTTTCAGAGGGTTGAACACTGAAGCTTTCTTT. This sequence encodes CASSFRGLNTEAFF.

The V call is TRBV27, the J call TRBJ2-2; 11 nucleotides match TRBD1. This CDR3 comprises 17 residues. V shed 7 bases, J shed 4 bases, and the junction held 11 bases outside the gene matches. Germline CDR1 reads MNHEY; CDR2 reads SMNVEV (reference sequence). The CDR3 protein is CASIPEGQGVRTGELFF. CDR3 coding DNA: TGTGCCAGCATCCCCGAGGGACAGGGGGTTCGCACCGGGGAGCTGTTTTTT.

This clone has only one observation. V gene TRBV4-3 combines with J gene TRBJ2-3, with TRBD2 matching 7 bases. With 0 bases clipped from V and 1 base from J, the junction kept 4 bases outside the gene matches. CDR1 LGHNA and CDR2 YSLEER come from the germline V gene. This CDR3 contains 16 residues. The CDR3 nucleotides read TGCGCCAGCAGCCAAGAAGCTGGGAGGGGCACAGATACGCAGTATTTT. Its translation is CASSQEAGRGTDTQYF.

This clone has a single count. The chain links TRBV27 to TRBJ1-6; 7 bases are a match to TRBD1. Germline CDR1 reads MNHEY; CDR2 reads SMNVEV (reference sequence). The CDR3 spans 16 residues. V shed 2 bases, J shed 6 bases, and the junction held 7 bases outside the gene matches. The CDR3 reads CASSLVAGGSNSPLHF. As DNA, the CDR3 is TGTGCCAGCAGTTTAGTGGCAGGGGGTAGTAATTCACCCCTCCACTTT.